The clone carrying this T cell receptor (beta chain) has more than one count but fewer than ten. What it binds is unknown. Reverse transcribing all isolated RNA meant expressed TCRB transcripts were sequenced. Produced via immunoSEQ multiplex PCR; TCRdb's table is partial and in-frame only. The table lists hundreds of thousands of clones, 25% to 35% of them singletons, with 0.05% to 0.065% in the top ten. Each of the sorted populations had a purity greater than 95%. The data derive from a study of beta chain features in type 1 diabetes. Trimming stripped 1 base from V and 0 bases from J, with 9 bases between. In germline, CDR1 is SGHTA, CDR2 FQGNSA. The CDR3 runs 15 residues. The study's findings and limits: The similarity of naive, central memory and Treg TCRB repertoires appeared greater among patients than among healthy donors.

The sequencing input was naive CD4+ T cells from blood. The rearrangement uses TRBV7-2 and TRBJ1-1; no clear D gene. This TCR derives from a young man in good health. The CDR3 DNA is TGTGCCAGCAGCTTAGACGGGAATATGAACACTGAAGCTTTCTTT. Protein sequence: CASSLDGNMNTEAFF.